This T cell receptor (beta chain) emerged from a study of blood T cell repertoires in COVID-19. Study context: Sources were T cells, B-cell-depleted T cells, or PBMCs; the material itself was cDNA or gDNA.

Methods used by the authors: Reference gene primer amplification yielded estimated nucleated cell counts. Clones were sequenced by immunoSEQ multiplex PCR, and TCRdb holds only the in-frame ones, with some missing. The V and J calls and clone size are taken from that table; D and trimming were inferred from the DNA. The table has under 200,000 clones, about 83% seen once. Seattle patient enrollment occurred during active infection, with longitudinal follow-up thereafter. This clonotype originated in a woman between 65 and 79 years old with COVID-19, enrolled during active disease. Sequencing was performed on peripheral blood.

CDR3 region: CASSSQTGSNTEAFF. The CDR3 DNA reads as TGTGCCAGCAGCTCCCAGACAGGATCGAACACTGAAGCTTTCTTT. The chain employs TRBV5-5 and TRBJ1-1; D might be TRBD1 (6 bases). The V end was cut by 3 bases, the J end by 1 base, with 13 bases between. This CDR3 spans 15 amino acids. Germline V gene data show CDR1 as SGHKS and CDR2 as YYEKEE (reference sequence).